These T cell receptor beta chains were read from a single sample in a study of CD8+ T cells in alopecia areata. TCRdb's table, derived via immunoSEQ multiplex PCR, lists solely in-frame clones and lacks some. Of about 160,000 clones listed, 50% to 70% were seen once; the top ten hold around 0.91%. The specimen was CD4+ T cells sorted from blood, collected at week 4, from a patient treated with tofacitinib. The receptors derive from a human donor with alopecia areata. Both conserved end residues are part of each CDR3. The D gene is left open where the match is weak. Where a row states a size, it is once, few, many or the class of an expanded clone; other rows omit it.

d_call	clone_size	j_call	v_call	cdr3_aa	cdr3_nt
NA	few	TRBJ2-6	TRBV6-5	CASSYPQGGANVLTF	TGTGCCAGCAGTTACCCGCAGGGTGGGGCCAACGTCCTGACTTTC
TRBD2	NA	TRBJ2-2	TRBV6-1	CASSEIAGGTGELFF	TGTGCCAGCAGTGAAATAGCGGGGGGCACCGGGGAGCTGTTTTTT
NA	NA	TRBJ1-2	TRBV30	CAWTANNYGYTF	TGTGCCTGGACAGCCAACAACTATGGCTACACCTTC
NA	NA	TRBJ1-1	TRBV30	CAWSVTETEAFF	TGTGCCTGGAGTGTAACGGAGACTGAAGCTTTCTTT
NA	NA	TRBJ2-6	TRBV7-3	CASSFSGANVLTF	TGTGCCAGCAGTTTCTCTGGGGCCAACGTCCTGACTTTC
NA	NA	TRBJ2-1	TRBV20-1	CSARSHNEQFF	TGCAGTGCTCGTTCGCACAATGAGCAGTTCTTC
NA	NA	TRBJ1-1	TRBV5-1	CASSLMAGEAFF	TGCGCCAGCAGCTTGATGGCAGGTGAAGCTTTCTTT
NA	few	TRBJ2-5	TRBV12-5	CASGLSGVETQYF	TGTGCTAGTGGTTTATCGGGGGTGGAGACCCAGTACTTC
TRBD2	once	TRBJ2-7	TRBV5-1	CASSNPGLSSYEQYF	TGCGCCAGCAGCAATCCGGGACTAAGCTCCTACGAGCAGTACTTC
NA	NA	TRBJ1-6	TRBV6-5	CASTSGEYNSPLHF	TGTGCCAGCACCTCAGGGGAGTATAATTCACCCCTCCACTTT
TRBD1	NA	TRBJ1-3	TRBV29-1	CSVHIRQGLGNTIYF	TGCAGCGTCCACATTAGACAGGGACTCGGAAACACCATATATTTT
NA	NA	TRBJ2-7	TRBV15	CATSYTVGEQYF	TGTGCCACCAGCTATACGGTGGGCGAGCAGTACTTC
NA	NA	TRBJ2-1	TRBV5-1	CASRPGIWVDEQFF	TGCGCCAGCAGGCCGGGAATCTGGGTCGATGAGCAGTTCTTC
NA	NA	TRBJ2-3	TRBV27	CASRTGWDTQYF	TGTGCCAGCAGGACTGGGTGGGATACGCAGTATTTT
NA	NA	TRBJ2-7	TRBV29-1	CSVRAGEFYEQYF	TGCAGCGTTCGGGCAGGGGAATTCTACGAGCAGTACTTC
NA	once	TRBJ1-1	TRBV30	CAWTPTGMVDTEAFF	TGTGCCTGGACTCCTACAGGGATGGTGGACACTGAAGCTTTCTTT
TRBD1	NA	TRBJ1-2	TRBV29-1	CSVVGQAKRGYTF	TGCAGCGTTGTGGGACAGGCTAAGAGGGGCTACACCTTC
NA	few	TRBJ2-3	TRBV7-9	CASSLDVSTQYF	TGTGCCAGCAGCTTGGATGTGTCAACGCAGTATTTT
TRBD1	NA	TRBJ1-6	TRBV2	CARGGTEYNSPLHF	TGTGCCAGGGGAGGGACAGAGTATAATTCACCCCTCCACTTT
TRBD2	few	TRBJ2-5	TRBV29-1	CSVGGLADQETQYF	TGCAGCGTTGGTGGGCTAGCGGACCAAGAGACCCAGTACTTC
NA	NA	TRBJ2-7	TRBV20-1	CSARAGSEQYF	TGCAGTGCTAGAGCAGGGTCCGAGCAGTACTTC
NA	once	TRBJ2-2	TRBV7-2	CASSLGRRNTGELFF	TGTGCCAGCAGCTTGGGGCGCAGAAACACCGGGGAGCTGTTTTTT
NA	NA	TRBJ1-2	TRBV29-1	CSVLKGHTANYGYTF	TGCAGCGTACTAAAAGGGCACACAGCTAACTATGGCTACACCTTC
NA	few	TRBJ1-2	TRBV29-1	CSVEEGLVGYTF	TGCAGCGTTGAAGAGGGGCTCGTTGGCTACACCTTC
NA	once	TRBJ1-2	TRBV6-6	CASSYEADYGYTF	TGTGCCAGCAGTTACGAGGCAGACTATGGCTACACCTTC
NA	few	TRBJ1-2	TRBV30	CAWSQQENNYGYTF	TGTGCCTGGAGCCAACAGGAAAATAACTATGGCTACACCTTC
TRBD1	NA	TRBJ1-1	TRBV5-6	CASSSVGQGRTEAFF	TGTGCCAGCAGCTCGGTCGGACAGGGGAGGACTGAAGCTTTCTTT
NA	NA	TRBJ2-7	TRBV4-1	CASSLHSGRTTYEQYF	TGCGCCAGCAGCCTCCACTCCGGGCGAACCACCTACGAGCAGTACTTC
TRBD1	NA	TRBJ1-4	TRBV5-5	CASSLWTGVEKLFF	TGTGCCAGCAGCTTGTGGACAGGGGTTGAAAAACTGTTTTTT
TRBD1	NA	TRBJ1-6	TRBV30	CAWNLDRAPLHF	TGTGCCTGGAATTTGGACAGGGCACCCCTCCACTTT
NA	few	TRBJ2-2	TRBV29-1	CSVYTGELFF	TGCAGCGTTTATACCGGGGAGCTGTTTTTT
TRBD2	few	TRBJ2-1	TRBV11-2	CASSLEPSGYNEQFF	TGTGCCAGCAGCTTAGAGCCTAGCGGGTACAATGAGCAGTTCTTC
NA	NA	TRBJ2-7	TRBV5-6	CASSLAAIPPTFEQYF	TGTGCCAGCAGCTTGGCCGCCATTCCTCCTACTTTCGAGCAGTACTTC
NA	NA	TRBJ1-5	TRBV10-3	CAISGTTSNQPQHF	TGTGCCATCAGTGGGACGACCAGCAATCAGCCCCAGCATTTT
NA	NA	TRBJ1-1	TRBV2	CASSEVRKGQGHTEAFF	TGTGCCAGCAGTGAAGTTAGGAAGGGGCAGGGGCACACTGAAGCTTTCTTT
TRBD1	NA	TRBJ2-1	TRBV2	CASNRGPNEQFF	TGTGCCAGCAACAGGGGACCCAATGAGCAGTTCTTC
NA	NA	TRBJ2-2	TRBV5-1	CASSYAGELFF	TGCGCCAGCAGCTACGCCGGGGAGCTGTTTTTT
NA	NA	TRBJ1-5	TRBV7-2	CASSLPGSGRQPQHF	TGTGCCAGCAGCTTACCGGGGTCGGGGCGGCAGCCCCAGCATTTT
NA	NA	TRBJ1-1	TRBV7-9	CASSPTITEAFF	TGTGCCAGCAGCCCAACAATCACTGAAGCTTTCTTT
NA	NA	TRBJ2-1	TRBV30	CAWTDWGAYNEQFF	TGTGCCTGGACAGACTGGGGGGCCTACAATGAGCAGTTCTTC
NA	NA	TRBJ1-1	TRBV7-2	CASSLAWVNTEAFF	TGTGCCAGCAGCTTAGCGTGGGTGAACACTGAAGCTTTCTTT
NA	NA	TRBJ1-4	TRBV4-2	CASSQGGGQVNEKLFF	TGTGCCAGCAGCCAAGGAGGCGGGCAGGTTAATGAAAAACTGTTTTTT
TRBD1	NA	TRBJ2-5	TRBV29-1	CSVFYRGRETQYF	TGCAGCGTCTTTTACAGGGGGCGAGAGACCCAGTACTTC
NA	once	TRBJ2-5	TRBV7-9	CASSLFGRQETQYF	TGTGCCAGCAGCTTATTTGGCAGGCAAGAGACCCAGTACTTC
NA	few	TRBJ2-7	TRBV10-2	CASSANRISYEQYF	TGCGCCAGCAGTGCTAATCGGATCTCCTACGAGCAGTACTTC
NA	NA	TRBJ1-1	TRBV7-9	CASSLLGDKNTEAFF	TGTGCCAGCAGTCTACTTGGGGACAAGAACACTGAAGCTTTCTTT
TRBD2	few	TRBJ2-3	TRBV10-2	CASSETSASTDTQYF	TGCGCCAGCAGTGAGACTAGCGCTAGCACAGATACGCAGTATTTT
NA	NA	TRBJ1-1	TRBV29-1	CSANEGTSEAFF	TGCAGCGCCAACGAAGGGACGTCCGAAGCTTTCTTT
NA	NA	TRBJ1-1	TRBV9	CASSPRAESTEAFF	TGTGCCAGCAGCCCTCGGGCCGAATCCACTGAAGCTTTCTTT
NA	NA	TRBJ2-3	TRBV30	CAWRDGISWGTDTQYF	TGTGCCTGGAGGGACGGGATTAGCTGGGGCACAGATACGCAGTATTTT
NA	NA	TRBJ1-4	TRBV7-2	CASSSRPAGFEKLFF	TGTGCCAGCAGCTCACGGCCGGCCGGGTTTGAAAAACTGTTTTTT
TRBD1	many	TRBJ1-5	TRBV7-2	CASSSQGGENQPQHF	TGTGCCAGCAGCTCGCAGGGGGGGGAAAATCAGCCCCAGCATTTT
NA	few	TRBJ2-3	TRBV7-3	CASSLPGTPGGDTQYF	TGTGCCAGCAGCCTCCCCGGGACTCCCGGCGGGGATACGCAGTATTTT
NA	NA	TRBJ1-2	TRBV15	CATSRDRTGGYTF	TGTGCCACCAGCAGGGACCGCACCGGTGGCTACACCTTC
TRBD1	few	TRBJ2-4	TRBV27	CASSLSWTGRNIQYF	TGTGCCAGCAGTTTATCTTGGACAGGGAGGAACATTCAGTACTTC
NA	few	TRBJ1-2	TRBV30	CAWSWGTNYGYTF	TGTGCCTGGAGTTGGGGAACGAACTATGGCTACACCTTC
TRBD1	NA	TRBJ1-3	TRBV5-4	CASSKKGTGGSAIYF	TGTGCCAGCAGCAAAAAAGGGACAGGGGGAAGTGCCATATATTTT
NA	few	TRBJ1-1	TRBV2	CASRRTREVTEAFF	TGTGCCAGCAGAAGAACTCGGGAAGTGACTGAAGCTTTCTTT
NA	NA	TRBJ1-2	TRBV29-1	CSVHRDGYTF	TGCAGCGTTCACAGGGATGGCTACACCTTC